Listed below are T cell receptor beta chains from one sample, sequenced in a study of cytomegalovirus exposure and HLA in healthy donors. TCRdb keeps only in-frame clones here, not all; method: immunoSEQ multiplex PCR. The table includes 200,000 to 300,000 clones, more than 75% detected once. The sequencing sample was made of PBMCs. The receptors were sampled from a woman under 40 in good health and CMV-seropositive. CDR3s include the opening cysteine and the closing phenylalanine or tryptophan. Each record gives: J gene, V gene, clone size, D gene, CDR3 length, CDR3 protein, CDR3 DNA. A D gene is named only where the DNA matches it firmly. Expanded clones are given a class, and other clones once, few, many or no size at all.

>TRBJ1-5|TRBV10-3|NA|TRBD1|14
CAISKQGSNQPQHF
TGTGCCATCAGTAAACAGGGGAGCAATCAGCCCCAGCATTTT
>TRBJ2-1|TRBV7-9|few|TRBD2|14
CASSPRTSYGEQFF
TGTGCCAGCAGCCCCCGGACTAGCTACGGTGAGCAGTTCTTC
>TRBJ1-1|TRBV5-1|NA|NA|13
CASSPDSNTEAFF
TGCGCCAGCAGCCCCGACTCGAACACTGAAGCTTTCTTT
>TRBJ2-7|TRBV6-5|NA|TRBD2|15
CASSGTSGRLYEQYF
TGTGCCAGCAGTGGGACTAGCGGGAGATTGTACGAGCAGTACTTC
>TRBJ2-2|TRBV7-7|NA|NA|14
CASSSEHLTGELFF
TGTGCTAGCAGCTCCGAACACCTCACCGGGGAGCTGTTTTTT
>TRBJ2-7|TRBV7-9|few|NA|10
CASSPREQYF
TGTGCCAGCAGCCCGAGGGAGCAGTACTTC
>TRBJ1-5|TRBV7-8|NA|NA|15
CASRSQGNSNQPQHF
TGTGCCAGCAGAAGTCAGGGGAATAGCAATCAGCCCCAGCATTTT
>TRBJ1-5|TRBV30|NA|TRBD1|14
CAWSWDRVSQPQHF
TGTGCCTGGAGCTGGGACAGGGTCAGTCAGCCCCAGCATTTT
>TRBJ2-1|TRBV30|NA|NA|16
CAWTIQRVLSYNEQFF
TGTGCCTGGACTATCCAGCGGGTCCTCTCCTACAATGAGCAGTTCTTC
>TRBJ2-2|TRBV6-6|NA|NA|15
CASFSPAKNTGELFF
TGTGCCAGCTTCTCCCCAGCGAAGAACACCGGGGAGCTGTTTTTT
>TRBJ2-1|TRBV7-9|NA|NA|15
CASSLYGGQHNEQFF
TGTGCCAGCAGCTTATATGGGGGACAACACAATGAGCAGTTCTTC
>TRBJ2-7|TRBV9|NA|TRBD1|15
CASSVSEGANYEQYF
TGTGCCAGCAGCGTAAGCGAGGGGGCGAACTACGAGCAGTACTTC
>TRBJ2-1|TRBV30|NA|TRBD2|17
CAWNGISGTSSYNEQFF
TGTGCCTGGAATGGTATTAGCGGGACGAGCTCCTACAATGAGCAGTTCTTC
>TRBJ2-1|TRBV7-6|NA|TRBD2|17
CASSLPPGLEKYNEQFF
TGTGCCAGCAGCCTACCACCGGGACTAGAGAAATACAATGAGCAGTTCTTC
>TRBJ2-3|TRBV18|once|TRBD2|15
CASSGLAETTDTQYF
TGTGCCAGCTCAGGACTAGCGGAGACCACAGATACGCAGTATTTT
>TRBJ2-2|TRBV5-1|NA|TRBD2|17
CASSWEPLAGLGGELFF
TGCGCCAGCAGCTGGGAACCTTTAGCGGGATTGGGCGGGGAGCTGTTTTTT
>TRBJ1-2|TRBV19|NA|TRBD1|17
CASSTVVQGARIGGYTF
TGTGCCAGTAGTACGGTGGTGCAGGGGGCGCGAATTGGCGGCTACACCTTC
>TRBJ2-7|TRBV2|NA|NA|14
CASRPFEGSYEQYF
TGTGCCAGCAGGCCTTTCGAGGGATCCTACGAGCAGTACTTC
>TRBJ2-2|TRBV11-3|NA|NA|14
CASSPRTVTGELFF
TGTGCCAGCAGCCCCCGGACAGTTACCGGGGAGCTGTTTTTT
>TRBJ2-1|TRBV29-1|NA|TRBD2|16
CSVGGGTSGYYNEQFF
TGCAGCGTTGGGGGCGGGACTAGCGGATACTACAATGAGCAGTTCTTC
>TRBJ2-1|TRBV29-1|NA|TRBD2|14
CSVDTGRGYNEQFF
TGCAGCGTTGATACCGGGAGGGGATACAATGAGCAGTTCTTC
>TRBJ2-1|TRBV27|NA|NA|13
CASSYGRGNEQFF
TGTGCCAGCAGTTACGGTCGGGGCAATGAGCAGTTCTTC
>TRBJ2-2|TRBV5-6|NA|NA|16
CASSLGSHRVGGELFF
TGTGCCAGCAGCTTGGGGTCACACAGGGTTGGCGGGGAGCTGTTTTTT
>TRBJ2-5|TRBV5-1|NA|NA|13
CASSLGEIETQYF
TGCGCCAGCAGCTTGGGAGAGATCGAGACCCAGTACTTC
>TRBJ2-2|TRBV19|NA|NA|16
CASSIRTELNTGELFF
TGTGCCAGTAGTATAAGGACAGAACTGAACACCGGGGAGCTGTTTTTT
>TRBJ1-1|TRBV18|NA|NA|14
CASSPSGLNTEAFF
TGTGCCAGCTCACCATCAGGGTTGAACACTGAAGCTTTCTTT
>TRBJ2-7|TRBV28|NA|TRBD1|13
CASSLTGVGEQYF
TGTGCCAGCTCCTTAACAGGGGTTGGCGAGCAGTACTTC
>TRBJ1-1|TRBV27|NA|NA|17
CASSPRVRSTLNTEAFF
TGTGCCAGCAGTCCCAGGGTACGATCCACCTTGAACACTGAAGCTTTCTTT
>TRBJ1-1|TRBV5-1|NA|NA|15
CASSLDGGKNTEAFF
TGCGCCAGCAGCTTGGACGGCGGGAAGAACACTGAAGCTTTCTTT
>TRBJ2-7|TRBV27|NA|NA|13
CASSLFSVSEQYF
TGTGCCAGCAGTTTATTCAGTGTCTCCGAGCAGTACTTC
>TRBJ2-1|TRBV5-6|NA|TRBD1|16
CASSLGPQGARSEQFF
TGTGCCAGCAGCTTGGGGCCCCAGGGGGCTCGGAGTGAGCAGTTCTTC
>TRBJ2-3|TRBV27|NA|NA|15
CASSLRGQSTDTQYF
TGTGCCAGCAGTTTACGTGGACAGAGCACAGATACGCAGTATTTT
>TRBJ2-1|TRBV6-5|NA|TRBD2|15
CASTGGLAGSNEQFF
TGTGCCAGCACTGGAGGGCTAGCGGGATCCAATGAGCAGTTCTTC
>TRBJ2-1|TRBV7-6|NA|NA|14
CASSSRVSYNEQFF
TGTGCCAGCAGCTCCCGGGTTTCCTACAATGAGCAGTTCTTC
>TRBJ2-1|TRBV2|few|NA|14
CASSGTLPYNEQFF
TGTGCCAGCAGTGGGACTTTACCCTACAATGAGCAGTTCTTC
>TRBJ2-7|TRBV5-1|NA|NA|15
CASSVNQGFGYEQYF
TGCGCCAGCAGCGTAAACCAGGGTTTTGGCTACGAGCAGTACTTC
>TRBJ1-4|TRBV27|once|TRBD1|15
CASSLGTATNEKLFF
TGTGCCAGCAGTCTCGGGACAGCAACTAATGAAAAACTGTTTTTT
>TRBJ1-1|TRBV5-1|once|TRBD1|15
CASTGDSPGSTEAFF
TGCGCCAGCACCGGGGACAGCCCCGGGAGCACTGAAGCTTTCTTT
>TRBJ2-7|TRBV10-1|few|NA|14
CARRVDLASYEQYF
TGCGCCCGCCGGGTAGATTTGGCCTCCTACGAGCAGTACTTC
>TRBJ1-2|TRBV5-1|NA|NA|15
CASSLDSRGVYGYTF
TGCGCCAGCAGCCTGGACAGCCGGGGGGTATATGGCTACACCTTC
>TRBJ2-1|TRBV2|NA|TRBD2|13
CASRRASGNEQFF
TGTGCCAGCAGGAGAGCTAGCGGCAATGAGCAGTTCTTC
>TRBJ2-1|TRBV11-2|NA|TRBD2|14
CASSTRGVNNEQFF
TGTGCCAGCAGCACCCGGGGGGTTAACAATGAGCAGTTCTTC
>TRBJ1-2|TRBV6-6|many|TRBD1|13
CASRPTGVGGYTF
TGTGCCAGCAGGCCTACAGGGGTGGGTGGCTACACCTTC